Listed below are T cell receptor beta chains from one sample, sequenced in a study of blood T cell repertoires in COVID-19. The data were produced by immunoSEQ multiplex PCR, yet TCRdb's version contains in-frame clones alone and is incomplete. The table shows under 250,000 clones, with approximately 85% occurring only once. What was sequenced was peripheral blood. The origin of the receptors is a man aged 50 to 59 with COVID-19, enrolled during active disease. Each CDR3 is given with its conserved first and last residue. A D gene is named only where the DNA matches it firmly. Some rows have no size entry. The others give once, few or many, or a class for an expanded clone.

TRBV27	TRBJ2-1	NA	NA	TGTGCCAGCAGCATCCTGGACAGAGAATACAATGAGCAGTTCTTC	CASSILDREYNEQFF
TRBV7-3	TRBJ2-7	NA	TRBD2	TGTGCCAGCAGCCCCAGCGGGGGGGACACCTACGAGCAGTACTTC	CASSPSGGDTYEQYF
TRBV29-1	TRBJ2-3	NA	NA	TGCAGCGTTGCAGGGGCAGATACGCAGTATTTT	CSVAGADTQYF
TRBV7-3	TRBJ2-5	NA	TRBD2	TGTGCCAGCAGTCGGAGCGGGGGCGAGACCCAGTACTTC	CASSRSGGETQYF
TRBV7-3	TRBJ2-5	NA	TRBD1	TGTGCCAGCAGCTCACAGGGGCTGCTCCAAGAGACCCAGTACTTC	CASSSQGLLQETQYF
TRBV6-5	TRBJ2-7	NA	TRBD1	TGTGCCAGCACCAACCCGGGACAGCCCTACGAGCAGTACTTC	CASTNPGQPYEQYF
TRBV6-1	TRBJ1-3	NA	NA	TGTGCCAGCAGTGAACGGGAATCCGGAAACACCATATATTTT	CASSERESGNTIYF
TRBV19	TRBJ1-2	NA	TRBD1	TGTGCCAGTAGTGTGCTGACAGGGGGCCCTCACTTC	CASSVLTGGPHF
TRBV2	TRBJ2-1	NA	NA	TGTGCCAGCAGTGAAGAGGTGGACAGCCAGGATTACAATGAGCAGTTCTTC	CASSEEVDSQDYNEQFF
TRBV19	TRBJ1-5	NA	TRBD1	TGTGCCAGTAGTATTGGCAGGGGGGTTTTTCAGCCCCAGCATTTT	CASSIGRGVFQPQHF
TRBV15	TRBJ1-1	few	NA	TGTGCCACCAGCCCGGGGGGTCCTAAAGCTTTCTTT	CATSPGGPKAFF
TRBV18	TRBJ2-5	NA	NA	TGTGCCAGCTCACCGCCTGGGGGCCCAGAGACCCAGTACTTC	CASSPPGGPETQYF
TRBV7-9	TRBJ2-7	NA	TRBD2	TGTGCCAGCAGCTCCCACTCCGGGACTAGTAGCCACGAGCAGTACTTC	CASSSHSGTSSHEQYF
TRBV4-2	TRBJ2-4	NA	TRBD2	TGTGCCAGCAGCCAAGATAGGGCTAGCGGGGGGCTAGCCAAAAACATTCAGTACTTC	CASSQDRASGGLAKNIQYF
TRBV10-2	TRBJ1-6	NA	TRBD1	TGCGCCAGCTATACAGGGGGCGGATCACCCCTCCACTTT	CASYTGGGSPLHF
TRBV6-5	TRBJ1-2	NA	TRBD1	TGTGCCAGCAGTCACGGGACAGACTATGGCTACACCTTC	CASSHGTDYGYTF
TRBV5-5	TRBJ2-6	once	TRBD2	TGTGCCAGCAGCTTGGCTAGCGGGGCTGGGGCCAACGTCCTGACTTTC	CASSLASGAGANVLTF
TRBV18	TRBJ2-2	once	NA	TGTGCCAGCTCTACCCGGACCGGGGAGCTGTTTTTT	CASSTRTGELFF
TRBV5-1	TRBJ2-7	once	TRBD1	TGCGCCAGCAGCCACCGGGACAGGGCTTCCGAGCAGTACTTC	CASSHRDRASEQYF
TRBV5-1	TRBJ2-3	NA	TRBD2	TGCGCCAGCAGCTTGGGCGGGGGGGGCCCGACAGATACGCAGTATTTT	CASSLGGGGPTDTQYF
TRBV6-5	TRBJ2-7	many	NA	TGTGCCAGCAAACCACAGGGTTTTTCCTACGAGCAGTACTTC	CASKPQGFSYEQYF
TRBV18	TRBJ1-1	once	NA	TGTGCCAGCTCTACCGCGGGGGCGCTGTTAGGAACTGAAGCTTTCTTT	CASSTAGALLGTEAFF
TRBV30	TRBJ1-1	NA	NA	TGTGCCTGGAGCGCTGCCGGTGGGCTCACTGAAGCTTTCTTT	CAWSAAGGLTEAFF
TRBV6-5	TRBJ1-1	NA	NA	TGTGCCAGCAGTTACTCGCGCACGAACCTGAACACTGAAGCTTTCTTT	CASSYSRTNLNTEAFF
TRBV5-6	TRBJ1-2	once	TRBD1	TGTGCCAGCAGCCCGATGGACAGGGCCTCCTATGGCTACACCTTC	CASSPMDRASYGYTF
TRBV18	TRBJ1-5	NA	NA	TGTGCCAGCTCACCCCCCAGGGGGCCCCAGCATTTT	CASSPPRGPQHF
TRBV18	TRBJ1-6	NA	NA	TGTGCCAGCTCACCAACAGGAACCTCCTATAATTCACCCCTCCACTTT	CASSPTGTSYNSPLHF
TRBV2	TRBJ1-6	NA	TRBD1	TGTGCCAACTCGGGACAGGCGAATTCACCCCTCCACTTT	CANSGQANSPLHF
TRBV9	TRBJ2-5	NA	TRBD2	TGTGCCAGCAGCGTATATGGTAGCGGGGATGAAGAGACCCAGTACTTC	CASSVYGSGDEETQYF
TRBV9	TRBJ2-5	few	NA	TGTGCCAGCAGCCCCACTGGAGCGCAGCGGGAGACCCAGTACTTC	CASSPTGAQRETQYF
TRBV19	TRBJ1-6	NA	NA	TGTGCCAGTAGTATCTCGACAGATAATTCACCCCTCCACTTT	CASSISTDNSPLHF
TRBV3-1/TRBV3-2	TRBJ2-7	once	NA	TGTGCCAGCGCCGCGGGAAACGAGCAGTACTTC	CASAAGNEQYF
TRBV4-2	TRBJ2-4	NA	TRBD1	TGTGCCAGCAGCCAAGGTTCACAGGGGGGAGACATTCAGTACTTC	CASSQGSQGGDIQYF